These T cell receptor beta chains were read from a single sample in a study of blood T cell repertoires in COVID-19. Clones were sequenced by immunoSEQ multiplex PCR, and TCRdb holds only the in-frame ones, with some missing. The sample includes about 260,000 clones, 75% to 90% of them seen just once. What was sequenced was peripheral blood. These receptors were taken from a man aged 25 to 45 with active or convalescent COVID-19. Both conserved end residues are part of each CDR3. Fields, in order: V gene, clone size, J gene, D gene, CDR3 DNA, CDR3 protein. D genes are given only for firm matches. Size is stated for part of the rows, as once, few or many counts, or as a class when the clone is expanded.

v_gene: TRBV13; abundance: .; j_gene: TRBJ2-7; d_gene: .; CDR3nt: TGTGCCAGCAGCTACCAGGGGCAATACGAGCAGTACTTC; CDR3aa: CASSYQGQYEQYF
v_gene: TRBV4-2; abundance: .; j_gene: TRBJ2-1; d_gene: .; CDR3nt: TGTGCCAGCAGCCAAGATCAATCAGGGCTAACAACCTACAATGAGCAGTTCTTC; CDR3aa: CASSQDQSGLTTYNEQFF
v_gene: TRBV5-4; abundance: .; j_gene: TRBJ1-1; d_gene: .; CDR3nt: TGTGCCAGCAGCCCGGCCCGGGGTCGCGACACTGAAGCTTTCTTT; CDR3aa: CASSPARGRDTEAFF
v_gene: TRBV5-6; abundance: .; j_gene: TRBJ2-2; d_gene: .; CDR3nt: TGTGCCAGCAGCTTGGCCTCCGGGGAGCTGTTTTTT; CDR3aa: CASSLASGELFF
v_gene: TRBV5-6; abundance: .; j_gene: TRBJ1-3; d_gene: .; CDR3nt: TGTGCCAGCAGCTTGATGTCAGGGACTGGAAACACCATATATTTT; CDR3aa: CASSLMSGTGNTIYF
v_gene: TRBV10-1; abundance: .; j_gene: TRBJ1-5; d_gene: TRBD1; CDR3nt: TGCGCCAGCAGAGAAACCGGACAGGGAGGCAATCAGCCCCAGCATTTT; CDR3aa: CASRETGQGGNQPQHF
v_gene: TRBV4-2; abundance: .; j_gene: TRBJ2-1; d_gene: .; CDR3nt: TGTGCCAGCAGCTACGGGAGAGACAATGAGCAGTTCTTC; CDR3aa: CASSYGRDNEQFF
v_gene: TRBV7-8; abundance: .; j_gene: TRBJ2-3; d_gene: TRBD1; CDR3nt: TGTGCCAGCAGCTTGGGGCGGGCAGGGGGTTCAGATACGCAGTATTTT; CDR3aa: CASSLGRAGGSDTQYF
v_gene: TRBV18; abundance: .; j_gene: TRBJ2-7; d_gene: .; CDR3nt: TGTGCCAGCTCCCCGGCGGAGTCCCATCACGAGCAGTACTTC; CDR3aa: CASSPAESHHEQYF
v_gene: TRBV5-1; abundance: .; j_gene: TRBJ2-7; d_gene: TRBD2; CDR3nt: TGCGCCAGCAGCTTGGCGCTTTCCCTAGCGGAGATCTCCTACGAGCAGTACTTC; CDR3aa: CASSLALSLAEISYEQYF
v_gene: TRBV19; abundance: once; j_gene: TRBJ2-3; d_gene: TRBD1; CDR3nt: TGTGCCAGTAGTATGGGACAGTCAAGAGATACGCAGTATTTT; CDR3aa: CASSMGQSRDTQYF
v_gene: TRBV10-1; abundance: .; j_gene: TRBJ1-1; d_gene: .; CDR3nt: TGCGCCAGCAGTGATGAGGAGGGCACTGAAGCTTTCTTT; CDR3aa: CASSDEEGTEAFF
v_gene: TRBV7-8; abundance: once; j_gene: TRBJ2-7; d_gene: .; CDR3nt: TGTGCCAGCAGCTTAGTATTAGGGGGAAGGTTAGGGCACGAGCAGTACTTC; CDR3aa: CASSLVLGGRLGHEQYF
v_gene: TRBV25-1; abundance: .; j_gene: TRBJ1-4; d_gene: .; CDR3nt: TGTGCCAGCAAGGGGCACCTTAATGAAAAACTGTTTTTT; CDR3aa: CASKGHLNEKLFF
v_gene: TRBV19; abundance: .; j_gene: TRBJ1-2; d_gene: .; CDR3nt: TGTGCCAGTAGTATTCAGGGGCGGGCCCATGGCTACACCTTC; CDR3aa: CASSIQGRAHGYTF
v_gene: TRBV21-1; abundance: .; j_gene: TRBJ2-4; d_gene: .; CDR3nt: TGTGCCAGCAGCAAAGACAGGAATGTAGCCAAAAACATTCAGTACTTC; CDR3aa: CASSKDRNVAKNIQYF
v_gene: TRBV18; abundance: .; j_gene: TRBJ2-7; d_gene: TRBD1; CDR3nt: TGTGCCAGCTCACCTGAGGGGACAGATTATACCTACGAGCAGTACTTC; CDR3aa: CASSPEGTDYTYEQYF
v_gene: TRBV27; abundance: .; j_gene: TRBJ2-7; d_gene: TRBD2; CDR3nt: TGTGCCAGCAGTAGACTAGCGGATTACGAGCAGTACTTC; CDR3aa: CASSRLADYEQYF
v_gene: TRBV5-1; abundance: .; j_gene: TRBJ2-5; d_gene: TRBD2; CDR3nt: TGCGCCAGCAGGTGGACTAGCGGAAACCAAGAGACCCAGTACTTC; CDR3aa: CASRWTSGNQETQYF
v_gene: TRBV19; abundance: .; j_gene: TRBJ2-5; d_gene: TRBD2; CDR3nt: TGTGCCAGTAGTGGATCTAGCGGTCATCAAGAGACCCAGTACTTC; CDR3aa: CASSGSSGHQETQYF
v_gene: TRBV30; abundance: .; j_gene: TRBJ1-6; d_gene: .; CDR3nt: TGTGCCTGGAGTGTATGGGGCAGGAATGGTTCACCCCTCCACTTT; CDR3aa: CAWSVWGRNGSPLHF
v_gene: TRBV4-2; abundance: .; j_gene: TRBJ1-4; d_gene: .; CDR3nt: TGTGCCAGCAGCCAAGATCCTCAGGGGACTGAAAAACTGTTTTTT; CDR3aa: CASSQDPQGTEKLFF
v_gene: TRBV19; abundance: .; j_gene: TRBJ2-2; d_gene: .; CDR3nt: TGTGCCAGTAACCCTAAGATTGCCGGGGAGCTGTTTTTT; CDR3aa: CASNPKIAGELFF
v_gene: TRBV5-8; abundance: once; j_gene: TRBJ2-3; d_gene: .; CDR3nt: TGTGCCAGCAGCCTACGAAGCACAGATACGCAGTATTTT; CDR3aa: CASSLRSTDTQYF
v_gene: TRBV7-8; abundance: .; j_gene: TRBJ2-2; d_gene: TRBD1; CDR3nt: TGTGCCAGCAACCCCGGGGACAGTAACACCGGGGAGCTGTTTTTT; CDR3aa: CASNPGDSNTGELFF
v_gene: TRBV6-1; abundance: once; j_gene: TRBJ2-2; d_gene: TRBD2; CDR3nt: TGTGCCAGCAGTACTCGGGGGGGAGGCACCGGGGAGCTGTTTTTT; CDR3aa: CASSTRGGGTGELFF
v_gene: TRBV27; abundance: .; j_gene: TRBJ2-5; d_gene: TRBD2; CDR3nt: TGTGCCAGCAAGGGGTTCCTAGCGGGGGGGCAAGAGACCCAGTACTTC; CDR3aa: CASKGFLAGGQETQYF
v_gene: TRBV16; abundance: .; j_gene: TRBJ1-5; d_gene: .; CDR3nt: TGTGCCAGCAGCCAATGGGGGGGTAGCAATCAGCCCCAGCATTTT; CDR3aa: CASSQWGGSNQPQHF
v_gene: TRBV30; abundance: .; j_gene: TRBJ2-1; d_gene: TRBD2; CDR3nt: TGTGCCTGGAATGGTGGGGTAGCGGGGGTCGCGCAGTTCTTC; CDR3aa: CAWNGGVAGVAQFF
v_gene: TRBV29-1; abundance: .; j_gene: TRBJ1-1; d_gene: .; CDR3nt: TGCAGCGTTGACGCGGGGGGTTGGACTGAAGCTTTCTTT; CDR3aa: CSVDAGGWTEAFF
v_gene: TRBV7-9; abundance: .; j_gene: TRBJ2-7; d_gene: .; CDR3nt: TGTGCCAGCAGCTCGCGGAGTTCCTACGAGCAGTACTTC; CDR3aa: CASSSRSSYEQYF
v_gene: TRBV12-3/TRBV12-4; abundance: once; j_gene: TRBJ2-5; d_gene: .; CDR3nt: TGTGCCAGCAGTTTTGAGTACCAAGAGACCCAGTACTTC; CDR3aa: CASSFEYQETQYF
v_gene: TRBV5-1; abundance: once; j_gene: TRBJ2-6; d_gene: TRBD2; CDR3nt: TGCGCCAGCAGCTTGTGGGGACTAGCGGGGGGTTCAATCCCTGGGGCCAACGTCCTGACTTTC; CDR3aa: CASSLWGLAGGSIPGANVLTF
v_gene: TRBV29-1; abundance: .; j_gene: TRBJ2-1; d_gene: TRBD2; CDR3nt: TGCAGCGCCGGGGGGGCAAGTTTTGAGCAGTTCTTC; CDR3aa: CSAGGASFEQFF
v_gene: TRBV11-1; abundance: .; j_gene: TRBJ1-1; d_gene: .; CDR3nt: TGTGCCAGCAGCTTAGTCGGTTCAAACACTGAAGCTTTCTTT; CDR3aa: CASSLVGSNTEAFF
v_gene: TRBV27; abundance: .; j_gene: TRBJ1-6; d_gene: .; CDR3nt: TGTGCCAGCAGTTTAGGAGGCAACCGGCATTCACCCCTCCACTTT; CDR3aa: CASSLGGNRHSPLHF
v_gene: TRBV5-1; abundance: .; j_gene: TRBJ1-6; d_gene: TRBD1; CDR3nt: TGCGCCAGCAGCCTATGGGACAGGGAGAATTCACCCCTCCACTTT; CDR3aa: CASSLWDRENSPLHF
v_gene: TRBV10-2; abundance: .; j_gene: TRBJ1-5; d_gene: TRBD1; CDR3nt: TGCGCCAGCAGTGAGCCCAGACAGGGGGCGAATCAGCCCCAGCATTTT; CDR3aa: CASSEPRQGANQPQHF
v_gene: TRBV7-8; abundance: .; j_gene: TRBJ2-7; d_gene: TRBD2; CDR3nt: TGTGCCAGCAGCCAAGTGGATTTTGGGAGCGGGGGGGCCTACGAGCAGTACTTC; CDR3aa: CASSQVDFGSGGAYEQYF
v_gene: TRBV3-1/TRBV3-2; abundance: .; j_gene: TRBJ2-1; d_gene: .; CDR3nt: TGTGCCAGCAGCCAAGGACCCAACTCCGGGATCGAGCAGTTCTTC; CDR3aa: CASSQGPNSGIEQFF
v_gene: TRBV27; abundance: .; j_gene: TRBJ2-7; d_gene: TRBD1; CDR3nt: TGTGCCAGCAGTTTCGTAGGGGGCGGAGGCGAGCAGTACTTC; CDR3aa: CASSFVGGGGEQYF
v_gene: TRBV9; abundance: .; j_gene: TRBJ1-4; d_gene: TRBD1; CDR3nt: TGTGCCAGCTCCTCCTCACAGGGGGCTAATGAAAAACTGTTTTTT; CDR3aa: CASSSSQGANEKLFF
v_gene: TRBV7-9; abundance: .; j_gene: TRBJ2-7; d_gene: .; CDR3nt: TGTGCCAGCAGCTTAACCGACAGCTACGAGCAGTACTTC; CDR3aa: CASSLTDSYEQYF
v_gene: TRBV10-1; abundance: .; j_gene: TRBJ2-6; d_gene: .; CDR3nt: TGCGCCAGCAGTGAGGGAGGGACTGGGGCCAACGTCCTGACTTTC; CDR3aa: CASSEGGTGANVLTF
v_gene: TRBV2; abundance: .; j_gene: TRBJ2-3; d_gene: TRBD2; CDR3nt: TGTGCCAGCAGTCCTCTAGCGGGTATCACAGATACGCAGTATTTT; CDR3aa: CASSPLAGITDTQYF
v_gene: TRBV11-2; abundance: .; j_gene: TRBJ2-7; d_gene: TRBD1; CDR3nt: TGTGCCAGCAGCCCCGACAGGGTAGTTTACGAGCAGTACTTC; CDR3aa: CASSPDRVVYEQYF
v_gene: TRBV7-9; abundance: .; j_gene: TRBJ1-2; d_gene: TRBD1; CDR3nt: TGTGCCAGCACCAAGACGACAGGGGTAGATGGCTACACCTTC; CDR3aa: CASTKTTGVDGYTF
v_gene: TRBV12-3/TRBV12-4; abundance: once; j_gene: TRBJ2-1; d_gene: TRBD2; CDR3nt: TGTGCCAGCAGTAAAAACGGGGGGGCTCAGTTCTTC; CDR3aa: CASSKNGGAQFF
v_gene: TRBV3-1/TRBV3-2; abundance: once; j_gene: TRBJ1-6; d_gene: .; CDR3nt: TGTGCCAGCAGCCAAGCAGCGTATTTTAGCTCCTATAATTCACCCCTCCACTTT; CDR3aa: CASSQAAYFSSYNSPLHF
v_gene: TRBV6-5; abundance: .; j_gene: TRBJ1-2; d_gene: .; CDR3nt: TGTGCCAGCAGCCTCCGCGAAAGATATGGCTACACCTTC; CDR3aa: CASSLRERYGYTF
v_gene: TRBV7-2; abundance: .; j_gene: TRBJ2-7; d_gene: TRBD1; CDR3nt: TGTGCCAGCCAAAAGCAGGGGGCTTCCTCCGAGCAGTACTTC; CDR3aa: CASQKQGASSEQYF
v_gene: TRBV11-2; abundance: .; j_gene: TRBJ2-4; d_gene: .; CDR3nt: TGTGCCAGCAGCTTTCGTACAGGAGCCCTGACCAAAAACATTCAGTACTTC; CDR3aa: CASSFRTGALTKNIQYF
v_gene: TRBV5-1; abundance: .; j_gene: TRBJ2-2; d_gene: .; CDR3nt: TGCGCCAGCAGACTAACCGGGACTGACACCGGGGAGCTGTTTTTT; CDR3aa: CASRLTGTDTGELFF
v_gene: TRBV3-1/TRBV3-2; abundance: .; j_gene: TRBJ2-7; d_gene: .; CDR3nt: TGTGCCAGCAGCCGTAGCTCCTACGAGCAGTACTTC; CDR3aa: CASSRSSYEQYF
v_gene: TRBV4-1; abundance: .; j_gene: TRBJ2-1; d_gene: .; CDR3nt: TGCGCCAGCAGCCAAGTCTCAGCGGCCTACAATGAGCAGTTCTTC; CDR3aa: CASSQVSAAYNEQFF